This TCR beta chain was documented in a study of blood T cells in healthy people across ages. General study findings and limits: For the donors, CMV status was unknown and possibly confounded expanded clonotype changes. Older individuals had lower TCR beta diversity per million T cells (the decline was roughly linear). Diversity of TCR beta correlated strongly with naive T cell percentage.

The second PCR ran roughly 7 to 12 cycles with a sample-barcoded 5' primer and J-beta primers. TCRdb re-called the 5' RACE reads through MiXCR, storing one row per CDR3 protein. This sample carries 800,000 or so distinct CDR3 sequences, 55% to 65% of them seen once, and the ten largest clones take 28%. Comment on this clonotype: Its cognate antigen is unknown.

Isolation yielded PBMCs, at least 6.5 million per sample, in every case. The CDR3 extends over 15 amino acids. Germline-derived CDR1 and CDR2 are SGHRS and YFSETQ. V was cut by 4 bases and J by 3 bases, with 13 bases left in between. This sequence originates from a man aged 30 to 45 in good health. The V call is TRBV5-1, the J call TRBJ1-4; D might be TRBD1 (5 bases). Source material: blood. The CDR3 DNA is TGCGCCAGCAGCGCTGAGGGGCGGCCTAATGAAAAACTGTTTTTT. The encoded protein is CASSAEGRPNEKLFF.